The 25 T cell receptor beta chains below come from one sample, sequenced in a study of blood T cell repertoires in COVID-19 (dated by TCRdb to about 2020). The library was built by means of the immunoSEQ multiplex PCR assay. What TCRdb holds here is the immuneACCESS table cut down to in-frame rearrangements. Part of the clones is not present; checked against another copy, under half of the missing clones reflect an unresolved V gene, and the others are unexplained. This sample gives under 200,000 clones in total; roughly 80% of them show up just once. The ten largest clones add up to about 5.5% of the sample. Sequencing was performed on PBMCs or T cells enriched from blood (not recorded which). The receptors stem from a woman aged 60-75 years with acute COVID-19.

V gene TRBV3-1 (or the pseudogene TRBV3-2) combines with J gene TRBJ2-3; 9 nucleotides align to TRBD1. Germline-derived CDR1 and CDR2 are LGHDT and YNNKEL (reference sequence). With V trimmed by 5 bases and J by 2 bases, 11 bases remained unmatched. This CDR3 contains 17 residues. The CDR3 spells CASSEVYRGPDTDTQYF. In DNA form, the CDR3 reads TGTGCCAGCAGCGAAGTCTACAGGGGGCCCGACACAGATACGCAGTATTTT.

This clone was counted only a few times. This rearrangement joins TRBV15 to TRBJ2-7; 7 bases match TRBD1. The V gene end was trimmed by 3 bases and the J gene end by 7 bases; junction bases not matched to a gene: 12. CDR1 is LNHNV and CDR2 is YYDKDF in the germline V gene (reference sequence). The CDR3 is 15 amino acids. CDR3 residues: CATSRHRASGGEQYV. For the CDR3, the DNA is TGTGCCACCAGCAGGCACCGGGCCTCAGGGGGAGAGCAGTACGTC.

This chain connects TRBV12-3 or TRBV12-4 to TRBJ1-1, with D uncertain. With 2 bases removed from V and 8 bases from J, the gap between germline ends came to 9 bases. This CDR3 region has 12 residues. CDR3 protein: CASSLRREEAFF. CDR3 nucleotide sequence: TGTGCCAGCAGTTTACGGAGGGAAGAAGCTTTCTTT.

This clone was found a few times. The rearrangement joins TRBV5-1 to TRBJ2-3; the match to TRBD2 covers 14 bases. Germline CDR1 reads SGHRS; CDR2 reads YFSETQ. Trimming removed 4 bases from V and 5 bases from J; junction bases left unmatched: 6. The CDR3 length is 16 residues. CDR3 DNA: TGCGCCAGCAGCATAGGGACTAGCGGGGGTATAGATACGCAGTATTTT. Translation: CASSIGTSGGIDTQYF. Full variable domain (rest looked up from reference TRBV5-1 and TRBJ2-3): KAGVTQTPRYLIKTRGQQVTLSCSPISGHRSVSWYQQTPGQGLQFLFEYFSETQRNKGNFPGRFSGRQFSNSRSEMNVSTLELGDSALYLCASSIGTSGGIDTQYFGPGTRLTVL.

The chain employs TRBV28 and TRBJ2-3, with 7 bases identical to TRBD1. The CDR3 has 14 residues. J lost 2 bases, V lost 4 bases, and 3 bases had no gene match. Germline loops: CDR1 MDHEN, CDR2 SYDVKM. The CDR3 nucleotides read TGTGCCAGCAGTTCGGGACAGCCCACAGATACGCAGTATTTT. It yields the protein CASSSGQPTDTQYF. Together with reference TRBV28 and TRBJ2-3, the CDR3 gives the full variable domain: DVKVTQSSRYLVKRTGEKVFLECVQDMDHENMFWYRQDPGLGLRLIYFSYDVKMKEKGDIPEGYSVSREKKERFSLILESASTNQTSMYLCASSSGQPTDTQYFGPGTRLTVL.

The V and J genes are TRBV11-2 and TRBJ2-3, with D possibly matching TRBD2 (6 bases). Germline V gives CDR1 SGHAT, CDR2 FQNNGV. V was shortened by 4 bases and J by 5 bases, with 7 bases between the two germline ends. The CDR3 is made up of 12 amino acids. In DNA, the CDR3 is TGTGCCAGCAGCTCGCGGGGAGATACGCAGTATTTT. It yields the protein CASSSRGDTQYF.

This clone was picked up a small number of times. The CDR3 coding sequence is TGCGCCAGCACTTTGAGGAGGACCGGGGAGCTGTTTTTT. It translates to CASTLRRTGELFF. The rearrangement uses TRBV10-2 and TRBJ2-2; D perhaps matches TRBD2 (5 bases). CDR1 is WSHSY and CDR2 is SAAADI in the germline V gene. V was cut by 7 bases and J by 5 bases, with 11 bases left in between. CDR3 length: 13 amino acids.

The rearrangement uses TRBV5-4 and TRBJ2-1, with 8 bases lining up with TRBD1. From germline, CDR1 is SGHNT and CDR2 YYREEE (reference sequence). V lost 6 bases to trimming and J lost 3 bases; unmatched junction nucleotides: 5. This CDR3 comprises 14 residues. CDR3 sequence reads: CASTPGTGYNEQFF. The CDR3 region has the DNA TGTGCCAGCACCCCCGGGACAGGCTACAATGAGCAGTTCTTC.

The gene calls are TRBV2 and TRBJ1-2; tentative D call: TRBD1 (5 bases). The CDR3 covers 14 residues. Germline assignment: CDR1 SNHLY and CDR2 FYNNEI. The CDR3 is CFVTTVKQDYGYTF. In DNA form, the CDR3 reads TGTTTCGTCACAACGGTTAAACAGGACTATGGCTACACCTTC. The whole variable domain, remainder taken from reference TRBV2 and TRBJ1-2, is EPEVTQTPSHQVTQMGQEVILRCVPISNHLYFYWYRQILGQKVEFLVSFYNNEISEKSEIFDDQFSVERPDGSNFTLKIRSTKLEDSAMYFCFVTTVKQDYGYTFGSGTRLTVV.

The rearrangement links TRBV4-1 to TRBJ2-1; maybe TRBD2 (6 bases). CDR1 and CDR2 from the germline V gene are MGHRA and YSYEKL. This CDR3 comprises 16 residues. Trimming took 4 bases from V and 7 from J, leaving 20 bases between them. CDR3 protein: CASSLSLSGFENEQFF. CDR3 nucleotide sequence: TGCGCCAGCAGCCTGTCGCTAAGCGGGTTCGAGAATGAGCAGTTCTTC.

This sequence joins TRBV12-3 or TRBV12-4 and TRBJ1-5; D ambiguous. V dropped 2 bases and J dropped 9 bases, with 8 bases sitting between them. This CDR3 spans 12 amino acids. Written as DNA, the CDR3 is TGTGCCAGCAGTTTATCCGGCGGGCCCCAGCATTTT. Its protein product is CASSLSGGPQHF.

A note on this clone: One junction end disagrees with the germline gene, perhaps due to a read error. The CDR3 region is CAIIGTGWTLEF. The CDR3 nucleotides are TGTGCCATCATAGGGACAGGTTGGACCTTAGAGTTT. The chain is built from TRBV10-3 and TRBJ1-1, with 8 bases fitting TRBD1. The CDR3 runs to 12 residues. CDR1 ENHRY and CDR2 SYGVKD come from the germline V gene.

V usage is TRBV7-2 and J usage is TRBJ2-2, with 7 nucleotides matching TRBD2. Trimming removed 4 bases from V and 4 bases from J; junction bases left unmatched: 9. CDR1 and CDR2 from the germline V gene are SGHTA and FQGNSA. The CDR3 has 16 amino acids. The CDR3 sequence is CASSSPGGLLTGELFF. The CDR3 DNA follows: TGTGCCAGCAGCTCCCCGGGGGGTTTGCTCACCGGGGAGCTGTTTTTT.

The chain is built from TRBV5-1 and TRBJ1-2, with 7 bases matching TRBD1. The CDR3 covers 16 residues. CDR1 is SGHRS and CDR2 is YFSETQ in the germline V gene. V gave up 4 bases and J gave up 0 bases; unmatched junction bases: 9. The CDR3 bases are TGCGCCAGCAGCCCGATAATAGACAGGGCTAACTATGGCTACACCTTC. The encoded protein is CASSPIIDRANYGYTF.

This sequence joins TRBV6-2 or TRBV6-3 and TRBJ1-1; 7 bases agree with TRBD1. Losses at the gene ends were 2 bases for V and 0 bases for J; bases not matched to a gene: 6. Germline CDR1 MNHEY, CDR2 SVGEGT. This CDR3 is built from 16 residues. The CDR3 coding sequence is TGTGCCAGCAGTTACCCAAAGACAGGGCTGAACACTGAAGCTTTCTTT. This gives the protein CASSYPKTGLNTEAFF.

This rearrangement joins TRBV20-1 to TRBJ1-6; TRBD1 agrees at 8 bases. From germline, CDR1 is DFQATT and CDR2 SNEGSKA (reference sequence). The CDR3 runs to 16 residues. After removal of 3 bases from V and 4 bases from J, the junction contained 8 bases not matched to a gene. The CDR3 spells CSASSQGAGYNSPLHF. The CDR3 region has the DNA TGCAGTGCTAGTTCCCAGGGGGCTGGTTATAATTCACCCCTCCACTTT.

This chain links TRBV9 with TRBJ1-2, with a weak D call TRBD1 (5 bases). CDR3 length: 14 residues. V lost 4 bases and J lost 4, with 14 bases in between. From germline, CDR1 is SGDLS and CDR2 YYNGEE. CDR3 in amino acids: CASSPPGLLYGYTF. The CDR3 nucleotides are TGTGCCAGCAGCCCCCCGGGACTGCTCTATGGCTACACCTTC.

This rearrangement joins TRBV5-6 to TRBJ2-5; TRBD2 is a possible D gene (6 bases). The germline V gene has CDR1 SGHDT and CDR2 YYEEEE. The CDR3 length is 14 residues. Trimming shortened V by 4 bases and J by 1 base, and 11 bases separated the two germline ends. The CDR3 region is CASSPGTSQETQYF. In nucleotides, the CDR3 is TGTGCCAGCAGCCCTGGGACTTCCCAAGAGACCCAGTACTTC.

CDR3 residues: CATSDVLAGVDNEQFF. The DNA for the CDR3 is TGTGCCACCAGTGATGTACTAGCGGGAGTAGATAATGAGCAGTTCTTC. The chain carries TRBV24-1 and TRBJ2-1, with 11 bases that match TRBD2. The germline CDR1 and CDR2 sequences are KGHDR and SFDVKD. After removal of 3 bases from V and 7 bases from J, the junction contained 7 bases not matched to a gene. The CDR3 contains 16 residues.

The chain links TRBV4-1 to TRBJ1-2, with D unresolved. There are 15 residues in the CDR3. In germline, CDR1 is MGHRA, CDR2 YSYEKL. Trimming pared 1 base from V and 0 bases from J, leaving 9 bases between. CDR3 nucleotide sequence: TGCGCCAGCAGCCAAGCGCCGGTGCCTAACTATGGCTACACCTTC. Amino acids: CASSQAPVPNYGYTF.

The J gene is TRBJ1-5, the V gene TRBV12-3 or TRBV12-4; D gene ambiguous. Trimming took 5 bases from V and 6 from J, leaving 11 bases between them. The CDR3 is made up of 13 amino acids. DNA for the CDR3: TGTGCCAGCAGTCCGTCAGTCAGTCAGCCCCAGCATTTT. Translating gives CASSPSVSQPQHF.

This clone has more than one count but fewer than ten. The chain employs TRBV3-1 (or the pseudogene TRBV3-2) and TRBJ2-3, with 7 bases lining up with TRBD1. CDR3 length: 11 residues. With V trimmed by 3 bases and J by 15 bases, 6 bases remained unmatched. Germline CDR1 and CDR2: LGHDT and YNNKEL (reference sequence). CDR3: CASSQGRGRYF. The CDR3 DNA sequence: TGTGCCAGCAGCCAGGGAAGGGGGCGTTATTTT.

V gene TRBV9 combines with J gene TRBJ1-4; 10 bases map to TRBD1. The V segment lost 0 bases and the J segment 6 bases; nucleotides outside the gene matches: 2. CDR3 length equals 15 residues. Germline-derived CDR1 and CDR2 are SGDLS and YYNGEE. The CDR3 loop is CASSVVGTGDEKLFF. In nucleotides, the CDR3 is TGTGCCAGCAGCGTAGTTGGGACAGGGGATGAAAAACTGTTTTTT. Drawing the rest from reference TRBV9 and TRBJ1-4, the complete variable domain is DSGVTQTPKHLITATGQRVTLRCSPRSGDLSVYWYQQSLDQGLQFLIQYYNGEERAKGNILERFSAQQFPDLHSELNLSSLELGDSALYFCASSVVGTGDEKLFFGSGTQLSVL.

The CDR3 region is CASSPITGKGEKLFF. The CDR3, as DNA: TGCGCCAGCAGTCCTATAACAGGGAAAGGTGAAAAACTGTTTTTT. The genes are TRBV4-1 and TRBJ1-4; D is perhaps TRBD1 (6 bases). Trimming removed 6 bases from V and 7 bases from J, with 18 bases in between. The CDR3 loop spans 15 amino acids. Germline CDR1 reads MGHRA; CDR2 reads YSYEKL.

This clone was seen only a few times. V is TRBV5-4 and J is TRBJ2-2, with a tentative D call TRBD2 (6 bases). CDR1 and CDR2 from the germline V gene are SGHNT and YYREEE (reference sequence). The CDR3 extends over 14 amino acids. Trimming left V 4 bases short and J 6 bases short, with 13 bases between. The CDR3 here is CASSTLASAGELFF. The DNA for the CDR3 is TGTGCCAGCAGCACACTAGCTAGCGCCGGGGAGCTGTTTTTT.